Detailed here is one T cell receptor beta chain. The antigen it binds to is not known. No much larger clone is present one base from it, and per-base qualities are unavailable. Libraries were prepared through the immunoSEQ multiplex PCR assay. To provide template for TCR sequencing, every sample had RNA extracted and reverse transcribed into cDNA. First-strand cDNA was synthesized using SuperScript III with a 2:1 mix of oligo-dT and random hexamers. A synthetic immune receptor repertoire was used to gauge amplification bias, and whatever bias remained was removed computationally. The original methods were these. Raw reads were preprocessed for error removal, and CDR3 was defined according to IMGT conventions as running from the conserved cysteine to phenylalanine. To get clonality, Shannon entropy was normalized by log2 of the number of productive unique TCRs and the result was subtracted from 1. Scalp TCRbeta sequences were cross-referenced with sorted blood CD4 and CD8 repertoires so that the CD4 or CD8 identity of scalp clones could be inferred. TCRdb took over this immuneACCESS table, retaining in-frame rearrangements with V and J assigned. Such tables are incomplete; in checked studies, under half of the missing clones stem from an unresolved V gene, and the remainder is unexplained. That table supplies the V and J calls and clone size; D and trimming were determined from the DNA. This sample holds about 150,000 clones; 47% were observed only once. Less than 8% of the sample comes from the top ten.

This sample was taken from a study of CD8+ T cells in alopecia areata (dated by TCRdb to 2016 to 2019). In terms of the full investigation: The treated patients took part in an open-label pilot trial in which moderate-to-severe alopecia areata was treated with oral tofacitinib at 5 to 10 mg twice daily. Tofacitinib was given for 6 to 18 months, followed by 6 months of follow-up off drug to assess delayed response and recurrence. Amplification of TCRbeta CDR3 regions was done by immunoSEQ multiplex PCR using 35 Vbeta forward primers and 13 Jbeta reverse primers. In both human patients and the C3H/HeJ mouse model, the study applied high-throughput TCRbeta sequencing to look at T cell clonal expansion in alopecia areata. Biopsies were taken from tofacitinib-treated patients at baseline and at 4 and 24 weeks of treatment, and a later scalp biopsy was taken in several of the tofacitinib-treated patients. Scalp tissue and sorted CD4+ and CD8+ peripheral blood T cells from patchy and totalis/universalis alopecia areata patients and from healthy controls were covered by human TCRbeta sequencing. Clonality in the scalp was compared among normal scalp (n=4), patchy alopecia areata scalp (n=8), and alopecia totalis/universalis scalp (n=8). RNA was obtained with the PAXgene miRNA kit for fixed scalp, the miRNeasy kit for PBMCs, and the RNeasy kit for mouse skin.

The paper's findings and limits, for the study overall: Higher clonality and more expanded CD8+ clones were observed in lesional scalp than in normal scalp, particularly in alopecia totalis/universalis, a finding suggestive of antigenic drive. Shared TCR sequences between patients were less evident than in mice, which may be partly attributable to HLA diversity in the patient population. Resident alphabeta T cells in normal human skin are also sequenced, complicating scalp TCR repertoire analysis, unlike mouse skin dominated by gammadelta T cells.

The CDR3 contains 14 residues, cysteine and phenylalanine counted. Only the CDR3 portion is preserved as DNA: 42 bases, with reading frame beginning at the first base. V and J are truncated by 0 bases and 7 bases respectively, leaving an intervening sequence of 10 bases. From the germline V gene (reference sequence), CDR1 is LNHNV and CDR2 is YYDKDF. Lesional scalp punch biopsies and peripheral blood were obtained from alopecia areata patients. After PBMCs were isolated by density centrifugation and stained for CD3, CD4 and CD8, a FACSAria was used to sort CD4+ and CD8+ T cells. This sequence originates from a human donor with alopecia areata. The sequenced material came from CD4+ T cells sorted from blood. The sequence links TRBV15 to TRBJ1-5; the D gene cannot be named for sure. The encoded CDR3 is CATSRDQAPQPQHF. At the DNA level, the sequence is TGTGCCACCAGCAGAGATCAGGCCCCCCAGCCCCAGCATTTT.